The next 10 T cell receptor beta chains were all read from a single sample in a study of T cell repertoires in cytomegalovirus infection. No cognate antigen is known for these TCRs. TCRdb re-called the reads through MiXCR, storing one row per CDR3 protein. The table shows 110,000 or so distinct CDR3 sequences, with over 30% occurring only once. The source was CD8+ T cells from cultured PBMCs, collected from culture after CMV antigen stimulation. Receptors were obtained from a human donor in good health (CMV status not recorded). Some clones in this sample may be carry-over from other donors' samples.

The chain joins TRBV5-6 to TRBJ2-2; D is perhaps TRBD2 (5 bases). V was trimmed by 2 bases and J by 4 bases, leaving 12 bases between them. The CDR3 is made up of 15 amino acids. The germline gives CDR1 SGHDT, CDR2 YYEEEE. In DNA, the CDR3 is TGTGCCAGCAGCTTCCCACCCGCGGGCACCGGGGAGCTGTTTTTT. Its translation: CASSFPPAGTGELFF.

This clonotype appeared a few times. This rearrangement joins TRBV12-3 or TRBV12-4 to TRBJ2-5, with D tentatively TRBD2 (6 bases). The V gene lost 10 bases and the J gene lost 2 bases, with 11 bases spanning the gap. CDR3 length: 12 amino acids. The CDR3: CATSGRQETQYF. CDR3 nucleotide sequence: TGTGCCACGTCGGGGAGGCAAGAGACCCAGTACTTC.

This clonotype was observed a single time. The chain couples TRBV2 to TRBJ2-3, with D possibly matching TRBD1 (6 bases). The CDR3 contains 16 residues. The V gene's germline CDR1 is SNHLY and CDR2 FYNNEI. V lost 4 bases, J lost 3 bases, and 17 bases lay in between. CDR3 nucleotide sequence: TGTGCCAGCAGTGGGGGGCAGGGGCTAGGGACAGATACGCAGTATTTT. Its translation: CASSGGQGLGTDTQYF.

This clonotype has a handful of counts. This sequence joins TRBV4-1 and TRBJ2-6; TRBD1 aligns across 9 bases. Germline assignment: CDR1 MGHRA and CDR2 YSYEKL. The CDR3 loop spans 17 amino acids. J lost 1 base, V lost 4 bases, and 5 bases had no gene match. This CDR3 is CASSPPDRGSGANVLTF. The CDR3 bases are TGCGCCAGCAGCCCCCCCGACAGGGGGTCTGGGGCCAACGTCCTGACTTTC.

The chain joins TRBV7-3 to TRBJ2-3, with D perhaps TRBD2 (5 bases). V was clipped by 3 bases and J by 0 bases, with 10 bases between them. This CDR3 is 15 amino acids long. Per the germline V gene, CDR1 is SGHTA and CDR2 is FQGTGA. CDR3 nucleotide sequence: TGTGCCAGCAGCTTCGGGGTAACTAGCACAGATACGCAGTATTTT. This encodes CASSFGVTSTDTQYF.

The chain recombines TRBV7-3 with TRBJ2-3, with D unresolved. The CDR3 length is 12 residues. Germline V gene data show CDR1 as SGHTA and CDR2 as FQGTGA. V was trimmed by 2 bases and J by 8 bases, leaving 8 bases between them. In nucleotides, the CDR3 is TGTGCCAGCAGCTTAGGAACGGGTACGCAGTATTTT. As protein: CASSLGTGTQYF.

In its sample, this clonotype was seen a few times. In DNA, the CDR3 is TGTGCCACCCCGCGGGAAACCTACGAGCAGTACTTC. Its protein product is CATPRETYEQYF. The gene calls are TRBV10-3 and TRBJ2-7, with D maybe TRBD2 (6 bases). There are 12 residues in the CDR3. Germline V gives CDR1 ENHRY, CDR2 SYGVKD. Trimming pared 10 bases from V and 2 bases from J, leaving 12 bases between.

This clonotype was seen a handful of times. The gene calls are TRBV4-2 and TRBJ1-3, with D unresolved. This CDR3 region has 15 residues. Trimming removed 3 bases from V and 4 bases from J, with 13 bases in between. Germline V gene sequence: CDR1 LGHNA, CDR2 YNFKEQ. DNA of the CDR3: TGTGCCAGCAGCCAGCAGGCCCAATCGGGAAACACCATATATTTT. Protein product: CASSQQAQSGNTIYF.

The chain joins TRBV7-6 to TRBJ2-3; D may be TRBD2 (6 bases). The CDR3 runs to 12 residues. Trimming removed 5 bases at V and 6 bases at J, with 9 bases between. CDR1 SGHVS and CDR2 FNYEAQ come from the germline V gene. The CDR3 loop reads CASSPRGDTQYF. The CDR3 DNA is TGTGCCAGCAGCCCCCGGGGGGATACGCAGTATTTT.

This clonotype was counted at least ten times. The rearrangement uses TRBV12-3 or TRBV12-4 and TRBJ1-3; 11 nucleotides line up with TRBD1. This CDR3 spans 17 amino acids. V gave up 5 bases and J gave up 3 bases; unmatched junction bases: 9. CDR3 amino acids: CASSVDRGREGGNTIYF. The CDR3 region has the DNA TGTGCCAGCAGTGTGGACAGGGGGCGAGAAGGTGGAAACACCATATATTTT.